The 25 T cell receptor beta chains in this list originate from one sample, sequenced in a study of beta chain features in type 1 diabetes. Expressed TCRB transcripts were sequenced after all isolated RNA was converted to cDNA. Profiling relied on immunoSEQ multiplex PCR, and the TCRdb table lists in-frame clones only, not all of them. Of 130,000 to 150,000 clones listed, about 7% are singletons. Sequencing input: central memory CD4+ T cells from blood. The receptors here all came from a woman in her twenties or thirties in good health.

This chain joins TRBV18 and TRBJ2-3, with D maybe TRBD1 (5 bases). Germline assignment: CDR1 KGHSH and CDR2 LQKENI. This CDR3 spans 14 amino acids. V was pared by 4 bases and J by 4 bases, with 12 bases between. CDR3 DNA sequence: TGTGCCAGCTCACTAGGGGTCGGAGCAGATACGCAGTATTTT. Translated, it gives CASSLGVGADTQYF.

This chain connects TRBV4-1 to TRBJ1-4; no reliable D call. V was cut by 0 bases and J by 8 bases, with 13 bases left in between. The CDR3 contains 15 residues. Germline values: CDR1 MGHRA, CDR2 YSYEKL. The chain's CDR3 is CASSQDQALKEKLFF. DNA of the CDR3: TGCGCCAGCAGCCAAGACCAGGCCCTCAAAGAAAAACTGTTTTTT.

This clone was counted between two and nine times. This chain uses TRBV6-6 with TRBJ2-7, with 7 positions matching TRBD2. The CDR3 length is 14 residues. The junction had 5 bases not matched to a gene; V was cut back by 4 bases and J by 2 bases. The germline CDR1 and CDR2 sequences are MNHNY and SVGAGI (reference sequence). CDR3 nucleotide sequence: TGTGCCAGCAGTTTTAGGAGCGGGACCTACGAGCAGTACTTC. It is translated as CASSFRSGTYEQYF.

This chain connects TRBV18 to TRBJ2-5, with 8 bases matching TRBD2. The J call is in doubt because the DNA end fits TRBJ2-7 better. The CDR3 sequence is 15 residues long. The V gene's germline CDR1 is KGHSH and CDR2 LQKENI. The CDR3 here is CASSPRAGATYEQYF. The DNA for the CDR3 is TGTGCCAGCTCACCACGAGCGGGAGCAACCTACGAGCAGTACTTC.

This clone was found many times. The chain uses TRBV5-4 and TRBJ2-3, with TRBD2 matching 10 bases. Germline V gives CDR1 SGHNT, CDR2 YYREEE (reference sequence). Trimming cost V 4 bases and J 1 base; bases outside gene matches: 3. The CDR3 consists of 15 residues. CDR3 DNA: TGTGCCAGCAGCCCGGGACTAGCGCGCACAGATACGCAGTATTTT. It translates to CASSPGLARTDTQYF.

As regards this clone: One end of the junction does not line up with germline, which may come from a read error. J is TRBJ2-1 and V is TRBV6-1; TRBD2 aligns across 14 bases. This CDR3 region has 17 residues. Germline lookup yields CDR1 MNHNS and CDR2 SASEGT. For the CDR3, the DNA is TGTGCCATCAGTGCCGCTGGGACTAGCGGGAGAGGCAATGAGCAGTTCTTC. Translating gives CAISAAGTSGRGNEQFF.

The rearrangement joins TRBV7-3 to TRBJ1-1, with D possibly being TRBD1 (6 bases). This CDR3 has 16 residues. V gave up 0 bases and J gave up 4 bases, with 15 bases separating them. The V gene's germline CDR1 is SGHTA and CDR2 FQGTGA. DNA for the CDR3: TGTGCCAGCAGCTTAACGAATCCGGGAGGGGGCACTGAAGCTTTCTTT. Translating gives CASSLTNPGGGTEAFF.

The table lists this clone with a few counts. The chain recombines TRBV30 with TRBJ1-5, with D possibly TRBD1 on 5 matching bases. Trimming shortened V by 1 base and J by 5 bases, and 18 bases separated the two germline ends. Per germline, CDR1 GTSNPN and CDR2 SVGIG (reference sequence). This CDR3 comprises 16 residues. The CDR3 loop reads CAWSGPAEGDYQPQHF. CDR3 in DNA: TGTGCCTGGAGTGGCCCTGCCGAAGGGGACTATCAGCCCCAGCATTTT.

The V gene is TRBV18, the J gene TRBJ1-1; D unresolved. The CDR3 contains 13 residues. Germline V gene data show CDR1 as KGHSH and CDR2 as LQKENI. V was cut by 6 bases and J by 3 bases, with 11 bases left in between. CDR3: CASSALGDTEAFF. CDR3 nucleotides: TGTGCCAGCTCTGCGCTCGGGGACACTGAAGCTTTCTTT. Using reference TRBV18 and TRBJ1-1 for the parts outside the CDR3, the full variable domain is NAGVMQNPRHLVRRRGQEARLRCSPMKGHSHVYWYRQLPEEGLKFMVYLQKENIIDESGMPKERFSAEFPKEGPSILRIQQVVRGDSAAYFCASSALGDTEAFFGQGTRLTVV.

This clone was found a few times. The CDR3 reads CASSLLRGGNTGELFF. The CDR3 DNA is TGTGCCAGCAGCCTCCTGAGAGGGGGAAACACCGGGGAGCTGTTTTTT. The chain carries TRBV4-2 and TRBJ2-2; perhaps TRBD1 as D (6 bases). The germline gives CDR1 LGHNA, CDR2 YNFKEQ. Deletions cut 4 bases from V and 2 bases from J, with 14 bases between. The CDR3 is 16 amino acids.

The rearrangement links TRBV5-4 to TRBJ1-3; D not certain. This CDR3 comprises 16 residues. The V gene lost 0 bases and the J gene lost 0 bases, with 10 bases spanning the gap. The V gene's germline CDR1 is SGHNT and CDR2 YYREEE (reference sequence). The CDR3 bases are TGTGCCAGCAGCTTGGACGCGACTTACTCTGGAAACACCATATATTTT. This translates into CASSLDATYSGNTIYF.

This clone was seen more than once but under ten times. V gene TRBV28 combines with J gene TRBJ2-1, with D maybe TRBD2 (6 bases). Trimming stripped 5 bases from V and 5 bases from J, with 19 bases between. Looked up from germline, CDR1 is MDHEN and CDR2 is SYDVKM. This CDR3 is 16 amino acids long. For the CDR3, the DNA is TGTGCCAGCAGTACAACTGAGTGGAGGGGCAACAATGAGCAGTTCTTC. Encoded protein: CASSTTEWRGNNEQFF.

The V gene is TRBV14, the J gene TRBJ2-7; D may be TRBD2 (5 bases). The V end was cut by 4 bases, the J end by 2 bases, with 15 bases between. The germline V gene encodes CDR1 SGHDN and CDR2 FVKESK. The CDR3 runs 15 residues. CDR3 sequence reads: CASSPPGGRAYEQYF. The CDR3 coding sequence is TGTGCCAGCAGCCCTCCTGGCGGGCGAGCCTACGAGCAGTACTTC.

V usage is TRBV29-1 and J usage is TRBJ2-2; D might be TRBD1 (6 bases). This CDR3 is 14 amino acids long. The germline CDR1 and CDR2 sequences are SQVTM and ANQGSEA. Trimming removed 5 bases from V and 3 bases from J, with 13 bases in between. The CDR3 DNA sequence: TGCAGCGTTCTTAAGACAGGATACACCGGGGAGCTGTTTTTT. Encoded protein: CSVLKTGYTGELFF.

This clone was seen a few times. V usage is TRBV5-1 and J usage is TRBJ2-3; the match to TRBD1 covers 8 bases. This CDR3 contains 15 residues. The V and J ends lost 0 bases and 3 bases, in that order; junction bases with no gene match: 3. The germline V gene encodes CDR1 SGHRS and CDR2 YFSETQ. Here the CDR3 DNA reads TGCGCCAGCAGCTTGGTGAACAGGGGGACAGATACGCAGTATTTT. It is translated as CASSLVNRGTDTQYF. Supplemented by reference TRBV5-1 and TRBJ2-3, the full variable domain reads KAGVTQTPRYLIKTRGQQVTLSCSPISGHRSVSWYQQTPGQGLQFLFEYFSETQRNKGNFPGRFSGRQFSNSRSEMNVSTLELGDSALYLCASSLVNRGTDTQYFGPGTRLTVL.

V is TRBV7-2 and J is TRBJ2-1; TRBD2 aligns across 13 bases. The germline V gene has CDR1 SGHTA and CDR2 FQGNSA. The CDR3 runs 17 residues. V shed 5 bases and J 7 bases; nucleotides not matched to a gene: 11. CDR3 amino acids: CASSQDLETSGRNEQFF. The CDR3 DNA follows: TGTGCCAGCAGCCAAGATCTCGAGACTAGCGGGAGGAATGAGCAGTTCTTC.

This clone was seen a few times. The chain carries TRBV7-2 and TRBJ1-3; maybe TRBD1 (6 bases). The CDR3 length is 16 residues. The V and J ends lost 6 bases and 1 base respectively, with 16 bases between them. Germline assignment: CDR1 SGHTA and CDR2 FQGNSA. The DNA of the CDR3 is TGTGCCAGCAGGCTAACAGGGAGTGGATCTGGAAACACCATATATTTT. This sequence encodes CASRLTGSGSGNTIYF.

This clone was seen more than once but under ten times. The chain links TRBV18 to TRBJ2-3; possible D gene TRBD1, 5 bases. V gave up 2 bases and J gave up 0 bases, with 12 bases separating them. This CDR3 is 16 amino acids long. CDR1 is KGHSH, CDR2 LQKENI, per germline. The CDR3 nucleotides read TGTGCCAGCTCACCAAGGGGCAGCTTTAGCACAGATACGCAGTATTTT. Amino acids: CASSPRGSFSTDTQYF.

This clone was observed a few times. The chain is built from TRBV5-6 and TRBJ1-2; 8 bases are shared with TRBD1. Per germline, CDR1 SGHDT and CDR2 YYEEEE. The CDR3 length is 15 residues. V shed 0 bases and J 8 bases; nucleotides not matched to a gene: 9. DNA for the CDR3: TGTGCCAGCAGCTTGGCGGCACACAGGGGGGAAGGCTACACCTTC. Protein sequence: CASSLAAHRGEGYTF.

The chain joins TRBV6-5 to TRBJ2-5, with TRBD2 matching over 9 bases. The CDR3 spans 15 residues. Germline values: CDR1 MNHEY, CDR2 SVGAGI. J lost 5 bases, V lost 4 bases, and 8 bases had no gene match. The CDR3 nucleotides read TGTGCCAGCAGTTGGGGGACTAGCAGAATTGAGACCCAGTACTTC. It is translated as CASSWGTSRIETQYF.

CDR3: CASRRGEENIQYF. The CDR3 region has the DNA TGTGCCAGCAGGAGAGGGGAGGAAAACATTCAGTACTTC. The V gene is TRBV2, the J gene TRBJ2-4, with D perhaps TRBD2 (6 bases). V gave up 6 bases and J gave up 5 bases, with 11 bases separating them. The CDR3 length is 13 residues. Germline V gene lookup returns CDR1 SNHLY and CDR2 FYNNEI.

This clone was recorded a few times. This chain joins TRBV6-1 and TRBJ1-2; TRBD1 matches at 10 bases. The J segment lost 2 bases and the V segment lost 4 bases, leaving 7 bases of the junction unmatched. Germline loops: CDR1 MNHNS, CDR2 SASEGT. The length of the CDR3 is 16 residues. The CDR3 reads CASSVSRTGGNYGYTF. CDR3 nucleotides: TGTGCCAGCAGTGTTTCCAGGACAGGGGGAAACTATGGCTACACCTTC.

Only one count was recorded for this clone. V gene TRBV9 combines with J gene TRBJ1-2; 11 bases are a match to TRBD1. The V segment lost 4 bases and the J segment 8 bases; nucleotides outside the gene matches: 13. This CDR3 has 16 residues. Germline lookup yields CDR1 SGDLS and CDR2 YYNGEE. The CDR3 nucleotides are TGTGCCAGCAGCTCCCACCTGGGGACAGGGGGAAGCGGCTACACCTTC. It translates to CASSSHLGTGGSGYTF.

This clone showed up just a few times. The gene calls are TRBV7-2 and TRBJ2-1; 14 nucleotides match TRBD2. This CDR3 has 14 residues. Germline values: CDR1 SGHTA, CDR2 FQGNSA. The CDR3 protein is CATGGTSGRYEQFF. The CDR3 region has the DNA TGTGCTACCGGAGGGACTAGCGGGAGATATGAGCAGTTCTTC.

V and J are TRBV7-8 and TRBJ2-5, with 7 bases that match TRBD2. CDR1 and CDR2 from the germline V gene are SGHVS and FQNEAQ. V was clipped by 1 base and J by 4 bases; unmatched bases: 3. The CDR3 length is 14 residues. The CDR3 loop is CASSLGSGGETQYF. The DNA for the CDR3 is TGTGCCAGCAGCTTAGGCTCGGGGGGAGAGACCCAGTACTTC.